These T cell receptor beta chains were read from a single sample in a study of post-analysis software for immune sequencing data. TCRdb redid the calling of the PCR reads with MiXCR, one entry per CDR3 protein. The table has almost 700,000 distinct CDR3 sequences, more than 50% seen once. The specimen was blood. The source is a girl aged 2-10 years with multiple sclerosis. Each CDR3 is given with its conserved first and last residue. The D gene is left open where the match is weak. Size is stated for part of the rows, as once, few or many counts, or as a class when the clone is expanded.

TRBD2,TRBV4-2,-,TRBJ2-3,TGTGCCAGCAGTCAAATCAGCGGGAGGGCCGGGGATACGCAGTATTTT,CASSQISGRAGDTQYF
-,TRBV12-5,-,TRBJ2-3,TGTGCTAGTGGTTTCTTGGATACGCAGTATTTT,CASGFLDTQYF
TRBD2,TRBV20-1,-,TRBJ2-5,TGCAGTGCTACAGATGGACTAGCGGGACAAGAGACCCAGTACTTC,CSATDGLAGQETQYF
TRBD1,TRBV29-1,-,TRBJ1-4,TGCAGCGTTGAACAGGGGGCCGCCAAGTTTTTT,CSVEQGAAKFF
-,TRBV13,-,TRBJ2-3,TGTGCCAGCAGCGACGGGACTTCCTCCAGGGATACGCAGTATTTT,CASSDGTSSRDTQYF
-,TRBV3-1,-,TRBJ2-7,TGTGCCAGCAGCCAAGGGGTCCCTGGCTCCTACGAGCAGTACTTC,CASSQGVPGSYEQYF
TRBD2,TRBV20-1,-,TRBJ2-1,TGCAGTGCTAGGGAGACTAGCGGTCCCTACAATGAGCAGTTCTTC,CSARETSGPYNEQFF
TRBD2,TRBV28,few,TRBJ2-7,TGTGCCAGCAGTTTGCCTAGCGGGAGTTATAACCTTAACTACGAGCAGTACTTC,CASSLPSGSYNLNYEQYF
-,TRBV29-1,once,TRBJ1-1,TGCAGCGTTGACGGTAAGGGTGGAACTGAAGCTTTCTTT,CSVDGKGGTEAFF
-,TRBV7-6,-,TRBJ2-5,TGTGCCAGCAGCGGCACACCCCAGGCGAAAGAGACCCAGTACTTC,CASSGTPQAKETQYF
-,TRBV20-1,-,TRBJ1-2,TGCAGTGCTAGAAGCGGTCGGGACGCTAACTATGGCTACACCTTC,CSARSGRDANYGYTF
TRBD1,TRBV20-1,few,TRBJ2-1,TGCAGTGCCCCTCCCCCCGGGACAGGGGTCCTAGGGGGCTACAATGAGCAGTTCTTC,CSAPPPGTGVLGGYNEQFF
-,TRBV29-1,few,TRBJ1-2,TGCAGCGTCCTCGGGACCAGGGGCGAACATGGCTACACCTTC,CSVLGTRGEHGYTF
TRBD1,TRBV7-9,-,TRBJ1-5,TGTGCCAGCAGCTTAGGACAGGGGGGCACTCAGCCCCAGCATTTT,CASSLGQGGTQPQHF
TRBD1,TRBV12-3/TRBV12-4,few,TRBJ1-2,TGTGCCAGCAGTGCAACTGGACAGGGGACCGGCTACACCTTC,CASSATGQGTGYTF
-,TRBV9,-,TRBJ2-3,TGTGCCAGCAGCGTCCTAGGGGGCGGGGGGTCAGATACGCAGTATTTT,CASSVLGGGGSDTQYF
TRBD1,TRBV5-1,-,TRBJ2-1,TGCGCCAGCAGCTTGGTCAGGGGGACAGGGGACAATGAGCAGTTCTTC,CASSLVRGTGDNEQFF
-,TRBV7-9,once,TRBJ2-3,TGTGCCAGCAGCCAGACGATGGGTCAGGCCACAGATACGCAGTATTTT,CASSQTMGQATDTQYF
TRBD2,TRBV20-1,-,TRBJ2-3,TGCAGTGCTATTAGCGGGAGCCCAGATACGCAGTATTTT,CSAISGSPDTQYF
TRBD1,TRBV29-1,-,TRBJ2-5,TGCAGCGTCAATTCCCCGGACAGGGCCGCCAATGAGCAGTACTTC,CSVNSPDRAANEQYF
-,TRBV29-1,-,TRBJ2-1,TGCAGCGTTGCCCTCGGGGCCTATGAGCAGTTCTTC,CSVALGAYEQFF
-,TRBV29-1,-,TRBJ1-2,TGCAGCGTCACCGACAGCCCTAACTATGGCTACACCTTC,CSVTDSPNYGYTF
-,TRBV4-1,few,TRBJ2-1,TGCGCCAGCAGCCAAGTGTTGCAGAACAATGAGCAGTTCTTC,CASSQVLQNNEQFF
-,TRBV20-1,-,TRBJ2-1,TGCAGTGCTAGAGATAATGGCATTACCGATGAGCAGTTCTTC,CSARDNGITDEQFF
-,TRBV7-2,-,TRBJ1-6,TGTGCCAAGGCGACTGGGACTGATTCACCCCTCCACTTT,CAKATGTDSPLHF
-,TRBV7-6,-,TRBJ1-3,TGTGCCAGCAGCTCCGGGCCTATAACCTCGGGAAACACCATATATTTT,CASSSGPITSGNTIYF
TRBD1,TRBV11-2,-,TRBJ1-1,TGTGCCAGCCGCCCAATAAAGGGGGCCTTTGAAGCTTTCTTT,CASRPIKGAFEAFF
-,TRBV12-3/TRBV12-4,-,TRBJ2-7,TGTGCCAGCAGGTTACGGATCTCCTACGAGCAGTACTTC,CASRLRISYEQYF
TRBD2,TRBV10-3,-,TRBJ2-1,TGTGCCATCAGTGGGTCTAGCGGGGGCCACTCCTACAATGAGCAGTTCTTC,CAISGSSGGHSYNEQFF
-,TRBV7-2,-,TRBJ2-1,TGTGCCAGCAGCGGCACGGGACTCTTGTTAAGTGAGCAGTTCTTC,CASSGTGLLLSEQFF
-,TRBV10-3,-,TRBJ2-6,TGTGCCATCAGTGGGGGGACAATCTCTGGGGCCAACGTCCTGACTTTC,CAISGGTISGANVLTF
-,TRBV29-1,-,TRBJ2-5,TGCAGCGTTGTTGGGTTGGAACGGGAGACCCAGTACTTC,CSVVGLERETQYF
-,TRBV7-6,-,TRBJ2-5,TGTGCCAGCAGCTTGAGGGCAGGGGCGACTTCGGAGACCCAGTACTTC,CASSLRAGATSETQYF
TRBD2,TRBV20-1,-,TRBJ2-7,TGCAGTGCTCTCGACGCGCATGGGACTAGCGGGACCTACGAGCAGTACTTC,CSALDAHGTSGTYEQYF
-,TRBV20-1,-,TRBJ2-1,TGCAGTGCTAAGTGGGGAAATGAGAGGGATGAGCAGTTCTTC,CSAKWGNERDEQFF
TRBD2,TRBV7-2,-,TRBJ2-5,TGTGCCAGCAGCTTAGCGGGCGAGGGAGGGCCACAGACCCAGTACTTC,CASSLAGEGGPQTQYF
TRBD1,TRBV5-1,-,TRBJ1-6,TGCGCCAGCAGCTTGGTGGGACAGGGTGGAGTGAAGAGTTCACCCCTCCACTTT,CASSLVGQGGVKSSPLHF
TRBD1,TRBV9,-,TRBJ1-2,TGTGCCAGCAGCGTAGCTGGGACAGGGGCCAAAAGTCATCATGGCTACACCTTC,CASSVAGTGAKSHHGYTF
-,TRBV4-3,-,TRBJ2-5,TGCGCCAGCAGTTCAGTAAGGGAAGGGATGGAGACCCAGTACTTC,CASSSVREGMETQYF
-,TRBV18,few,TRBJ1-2,TGTGCCAGCTCACCAAACAGGGACTATGGCTACACCTTC,CASSPNRDYGYTF